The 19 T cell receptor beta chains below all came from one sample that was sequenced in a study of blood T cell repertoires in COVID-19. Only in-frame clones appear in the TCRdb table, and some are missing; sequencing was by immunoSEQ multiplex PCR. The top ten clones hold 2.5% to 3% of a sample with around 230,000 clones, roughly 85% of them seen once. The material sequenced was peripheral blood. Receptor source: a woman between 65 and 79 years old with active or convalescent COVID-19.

CDR3 sequence reads: CASSHGVNYGYTF. CDR3 DNA sequence: TGTGCCAGCAGCCACGGGGTTAACTATGGCTACACCTTC. The chain couples TRBV7-9 to TRBJ1-2; D ambiguous. Germline CDR1 reads SEHNR; CDR2 reads FQNEAQ (reference sequence). V shed 5 bases and J shed 1 base, with 8 bases lying between them. This CDR3 contains 13 residues.

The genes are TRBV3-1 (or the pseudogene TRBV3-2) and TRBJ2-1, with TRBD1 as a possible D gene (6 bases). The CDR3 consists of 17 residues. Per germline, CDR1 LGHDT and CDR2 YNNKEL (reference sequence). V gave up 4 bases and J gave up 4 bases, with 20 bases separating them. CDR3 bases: TGTGCCAGCAGCCCCCTACAGAGGACAGCGAGTTACAATGAGCAGTTCTTC. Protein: CASSPLQRTASYNEQFF.

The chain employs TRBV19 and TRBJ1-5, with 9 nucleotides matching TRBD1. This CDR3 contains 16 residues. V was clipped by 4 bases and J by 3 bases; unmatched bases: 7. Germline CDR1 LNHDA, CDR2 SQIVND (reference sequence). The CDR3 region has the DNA TGTGCCAGTAGTAGGAGGACAGGGGCGGACAATCAGCCCCAGCATTTT. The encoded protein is CASSRRTGADNQPQHF.

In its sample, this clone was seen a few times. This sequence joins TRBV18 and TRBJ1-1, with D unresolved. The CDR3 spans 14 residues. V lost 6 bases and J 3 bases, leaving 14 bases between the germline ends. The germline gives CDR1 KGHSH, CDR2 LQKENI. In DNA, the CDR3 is TGTGCCAGCTCCGCGAATGGGGAGGACACTGAAGCTTTCTTT. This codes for CASSANGEDTEAFF.

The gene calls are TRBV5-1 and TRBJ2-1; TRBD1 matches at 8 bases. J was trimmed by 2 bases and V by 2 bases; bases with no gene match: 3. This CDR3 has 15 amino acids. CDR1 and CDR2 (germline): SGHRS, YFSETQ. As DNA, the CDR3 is TGCGCCAGCAGCTTCGGACAGGGTACCTACAATGAGCAGTTCTTC. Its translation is CASSFGQGTYNEQFF.

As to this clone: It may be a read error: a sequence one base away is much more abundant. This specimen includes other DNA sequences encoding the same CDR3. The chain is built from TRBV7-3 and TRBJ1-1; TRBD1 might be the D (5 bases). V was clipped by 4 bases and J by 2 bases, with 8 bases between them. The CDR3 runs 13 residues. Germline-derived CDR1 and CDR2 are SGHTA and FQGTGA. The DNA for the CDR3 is TGTGCCAGCAGCTCCCAGGGAAACACTGAAGCTTTCTTT. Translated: CASSSQGNTEAFF.

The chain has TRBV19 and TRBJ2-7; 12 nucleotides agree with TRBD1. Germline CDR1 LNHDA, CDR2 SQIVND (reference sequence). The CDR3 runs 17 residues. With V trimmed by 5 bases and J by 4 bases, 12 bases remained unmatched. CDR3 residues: CASSSAGTGGGEYEQYF. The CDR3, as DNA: TGTGCCAGTAGTTCCGCAGGGACAGGGGGCGGAGAATACGAGCAGTACTTC.

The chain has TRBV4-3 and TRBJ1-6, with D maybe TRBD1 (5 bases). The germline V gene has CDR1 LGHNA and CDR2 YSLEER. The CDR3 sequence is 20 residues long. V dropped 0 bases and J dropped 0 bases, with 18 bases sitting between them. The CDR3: CASSQDSRDTSSSYNSPLHF. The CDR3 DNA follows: TGCGCCAGCAGCCAAGATAGCAGGGATACTTCCAGCTCCTATAATTCACCCCTCCACTTT.

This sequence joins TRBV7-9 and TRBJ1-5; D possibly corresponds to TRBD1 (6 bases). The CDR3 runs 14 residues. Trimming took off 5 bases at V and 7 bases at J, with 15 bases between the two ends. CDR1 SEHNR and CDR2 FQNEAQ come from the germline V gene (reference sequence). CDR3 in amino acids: CASSKDTGNQPQHF. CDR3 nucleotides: TGTGCCAGCAGCAAAGACACAGGGAACCAGCCCCAGCATTTT.

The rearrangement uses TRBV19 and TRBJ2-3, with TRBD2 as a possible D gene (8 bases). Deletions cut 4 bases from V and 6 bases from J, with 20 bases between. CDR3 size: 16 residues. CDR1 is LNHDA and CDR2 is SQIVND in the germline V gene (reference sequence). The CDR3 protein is CASSRTGGREADTQYF. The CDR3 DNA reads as TGTGCCAGTAGTAGGACAGGCGGGCGGGAGGCCGATACGCAGTATTTT.

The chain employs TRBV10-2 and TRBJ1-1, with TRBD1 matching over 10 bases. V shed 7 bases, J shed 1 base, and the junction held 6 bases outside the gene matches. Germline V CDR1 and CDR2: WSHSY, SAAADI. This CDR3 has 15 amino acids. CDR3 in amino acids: CASTLRTGGNTEAFF. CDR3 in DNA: TGCGCCAGCACGCTAAGGACAGGGGGGAACACTGAAGCTTTCTTT.

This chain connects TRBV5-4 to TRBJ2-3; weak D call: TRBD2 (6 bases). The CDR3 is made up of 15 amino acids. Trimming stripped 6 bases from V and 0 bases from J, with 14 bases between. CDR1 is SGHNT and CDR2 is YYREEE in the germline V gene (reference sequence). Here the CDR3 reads CASTPGTQSTDTQYF. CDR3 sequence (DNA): TGTGCCAGCACCCCCGGGACTCAGAGCACAGATACGCAGTATTTT.

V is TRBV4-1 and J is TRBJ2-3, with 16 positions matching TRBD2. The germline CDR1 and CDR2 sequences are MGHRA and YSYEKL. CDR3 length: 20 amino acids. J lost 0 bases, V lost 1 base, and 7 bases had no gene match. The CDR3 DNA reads TGCGCCAGCAGCCAAGTGGGACTAGCGGGAGGGCCCCGGAGCACAGATACGCAGTATTTT. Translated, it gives CASSQVGLAGGPRSTDTQYF.

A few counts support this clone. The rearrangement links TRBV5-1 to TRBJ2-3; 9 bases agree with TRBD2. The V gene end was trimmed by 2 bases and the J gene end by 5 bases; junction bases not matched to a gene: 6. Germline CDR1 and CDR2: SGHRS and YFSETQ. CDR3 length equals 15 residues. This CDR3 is CASSFPSGMGDTQYF. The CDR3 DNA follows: TGCGCCAGCAGCTTCCCTAGCGGGATGGGAGATACGCAGTATTTT.

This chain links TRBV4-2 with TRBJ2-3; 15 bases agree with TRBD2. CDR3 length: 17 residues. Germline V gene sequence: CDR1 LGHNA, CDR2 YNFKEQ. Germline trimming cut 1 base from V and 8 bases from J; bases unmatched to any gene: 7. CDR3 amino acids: CASSQVLGLAGGGTQYF. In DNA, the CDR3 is TGTGCCAGCAGCCAAGTTTTGGGACTAGCGGGAGGAGGTACGCAGTATTTT.

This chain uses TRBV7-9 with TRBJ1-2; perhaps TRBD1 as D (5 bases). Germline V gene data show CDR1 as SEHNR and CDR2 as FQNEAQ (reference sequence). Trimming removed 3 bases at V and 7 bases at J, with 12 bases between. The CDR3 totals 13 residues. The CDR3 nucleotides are TGTGCCAGCAGCTTCAGGGAGGAGATTGGCTACACCTTC. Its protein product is CASSFREEIGYTF.

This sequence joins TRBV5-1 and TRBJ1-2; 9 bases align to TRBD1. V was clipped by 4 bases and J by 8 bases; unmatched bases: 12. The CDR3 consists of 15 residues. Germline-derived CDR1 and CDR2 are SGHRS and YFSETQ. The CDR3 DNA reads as TGCGCCAGCAGCGAGAGACAGGGGGAGGTTGGAGGCTACACCTTC. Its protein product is CASSERQGEVGGYTF.

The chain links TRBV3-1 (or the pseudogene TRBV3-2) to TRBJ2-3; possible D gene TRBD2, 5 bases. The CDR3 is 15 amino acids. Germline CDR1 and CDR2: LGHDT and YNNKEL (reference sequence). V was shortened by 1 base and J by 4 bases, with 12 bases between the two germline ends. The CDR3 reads CASSQGLARSDTQYF. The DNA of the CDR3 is TGTGCCAGCAGCCAAGGGTTAGCGAGATCAGATACGCAGTATTTT.

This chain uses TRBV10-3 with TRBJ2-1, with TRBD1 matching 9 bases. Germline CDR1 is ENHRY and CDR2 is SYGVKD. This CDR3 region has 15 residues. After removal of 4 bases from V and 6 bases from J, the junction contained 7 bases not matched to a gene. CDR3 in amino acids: CAISGRDRVSNEQFF. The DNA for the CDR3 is TGTGCCATCAGTGGGCGGGACAGGGTCTCCAATGAGCAGTTCTTC.